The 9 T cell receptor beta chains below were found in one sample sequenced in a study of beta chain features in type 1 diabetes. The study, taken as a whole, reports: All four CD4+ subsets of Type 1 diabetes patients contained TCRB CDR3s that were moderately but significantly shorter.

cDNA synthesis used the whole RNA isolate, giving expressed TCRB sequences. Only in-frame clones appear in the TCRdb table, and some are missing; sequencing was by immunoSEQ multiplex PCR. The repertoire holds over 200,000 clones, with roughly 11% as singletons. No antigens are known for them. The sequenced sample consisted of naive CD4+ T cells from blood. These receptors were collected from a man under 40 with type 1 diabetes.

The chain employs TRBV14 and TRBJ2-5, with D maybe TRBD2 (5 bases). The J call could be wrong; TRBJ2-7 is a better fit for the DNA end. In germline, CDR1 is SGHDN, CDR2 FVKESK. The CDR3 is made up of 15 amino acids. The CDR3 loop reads CASSQGPSDYYEQYF. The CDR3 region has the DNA TGTGCCAGCAGCCAAGGTCCTTCAGACTACTACGAGCAGTACTTC.

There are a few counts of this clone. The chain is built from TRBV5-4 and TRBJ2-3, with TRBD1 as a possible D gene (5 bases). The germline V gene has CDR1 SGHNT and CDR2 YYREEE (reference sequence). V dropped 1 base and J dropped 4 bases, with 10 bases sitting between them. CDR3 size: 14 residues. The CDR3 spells CASSLKGSADTQYF. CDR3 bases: TGTGCCAGCAGCTTGAAGGGGTCGGCAGATACGCAGTATTTT.

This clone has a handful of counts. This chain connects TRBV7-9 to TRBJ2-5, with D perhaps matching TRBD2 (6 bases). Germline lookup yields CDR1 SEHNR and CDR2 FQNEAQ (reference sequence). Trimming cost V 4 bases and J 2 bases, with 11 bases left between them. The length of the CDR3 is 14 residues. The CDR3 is CASSSLAVQETQYF. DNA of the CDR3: TGTGCCAGCAGCTCACTAGCAGTACAAGAGACCCAGTACTTC. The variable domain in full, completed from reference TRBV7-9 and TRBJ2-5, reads DTGVSQNPRHKITKRGQNVTFRCDPISEHNRLYWYRQTLGQGPEFLTYFQNEAQLEKSRLLSDRFSAERPKGSFSTLEIQRTEQGDSAMYLCASSSLAVQETQYFGPGTRLLVL.

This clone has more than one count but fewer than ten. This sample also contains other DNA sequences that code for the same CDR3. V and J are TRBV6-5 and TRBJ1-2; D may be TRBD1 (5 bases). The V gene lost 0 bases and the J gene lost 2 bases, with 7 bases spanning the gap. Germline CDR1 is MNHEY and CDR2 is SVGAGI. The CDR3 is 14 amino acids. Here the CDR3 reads CASSYSGGNYGYTF. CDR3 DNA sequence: TGTGCCAGCAGTTACTCGGGGGGAAACTATGGCTACACCTTC.

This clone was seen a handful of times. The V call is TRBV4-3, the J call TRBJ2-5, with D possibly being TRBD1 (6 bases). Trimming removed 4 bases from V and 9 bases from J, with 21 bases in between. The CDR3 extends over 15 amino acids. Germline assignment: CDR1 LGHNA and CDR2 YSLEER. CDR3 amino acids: CASSPQWGRPGAQYF. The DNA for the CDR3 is TGCGCCAGCAGCCCACAATGGGGGCGCCCCGGGGCCCAGTACTTC.

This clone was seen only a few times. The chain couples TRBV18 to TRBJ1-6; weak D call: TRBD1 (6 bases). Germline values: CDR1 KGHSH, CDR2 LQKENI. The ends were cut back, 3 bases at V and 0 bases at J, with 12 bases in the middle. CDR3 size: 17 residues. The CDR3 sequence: CASSPRQASSYNSPLHF. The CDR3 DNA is TGTGCCAGCTCACCCAGACAGGCCAGCTCCTATAATTCACCCCTCCACTTT.

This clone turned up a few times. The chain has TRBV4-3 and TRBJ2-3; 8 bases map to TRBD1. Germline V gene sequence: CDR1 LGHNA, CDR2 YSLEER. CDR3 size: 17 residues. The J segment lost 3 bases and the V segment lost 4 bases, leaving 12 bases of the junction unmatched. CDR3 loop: CASSLASGTGLTDTQYF. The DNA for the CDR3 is TGCGCCAGCAGCCTTGCGTCTGGGACAGGCCTAACAGATACGCAGTATTTT.

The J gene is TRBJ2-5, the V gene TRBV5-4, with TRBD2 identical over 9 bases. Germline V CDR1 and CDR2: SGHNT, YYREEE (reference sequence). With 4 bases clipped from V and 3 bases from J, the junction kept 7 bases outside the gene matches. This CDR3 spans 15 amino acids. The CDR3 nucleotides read TGTGCCAGCAGCAGAAGCGGGGGGTTTGAAGAGACCCAGTACTTC. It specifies CASSRSGGFEETQYF.

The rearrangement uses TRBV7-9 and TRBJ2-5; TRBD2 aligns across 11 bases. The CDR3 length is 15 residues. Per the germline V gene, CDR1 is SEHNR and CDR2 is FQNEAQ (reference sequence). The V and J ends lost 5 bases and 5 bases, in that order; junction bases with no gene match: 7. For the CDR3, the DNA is TGTGCCAGCAGCCTCGGGACTAGCGGCTGGGAGACCCAGTACTTC. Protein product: CASSLGTSGWETQYF.